This is a list of T cell receptor beta chains from one sample in a study of shared clonotypes between healthy human individuals. Libraries were prepared by immunoSEQ multiplex PCR; TCRdb keeps only in-frame clonotypes and omits some of them. The sample yields about 610,000 clones, approximately 97% seen once. Sequenced material: naive CD4+ T cells sorted from blood. The receptors come from a woman in her thirties in good health. Each CDR3 is given with its conserved first and last residue. Fields, in order: D gene, clone size, J gene, V gene, CDR3 DNA, CDR3 protein. D genes are given only for firm matches. Clone size is given for some rows only: seen once, a few or many times, or a class if the clone is expanded.

D gene: NA
clone size: NA
J gene: TRBJ1-2
V gene: TRBV18
CDR3 DNA: TGTGCCAGCTCACCAACGGATGCCGGCTATGGCTACACCTTC
CDR3 protein: CASSPTDAGYGYTF

D gene: TRBD2
clone size: NA
J gene: TRBJ2-1
V gene: TRBV4-2
CDR3 DNA: TGTGCCAGCAGCCAGCTAGCGGGAGAGGATGAGCAGTTCTTC
CDR3 protein: CASSQLAGEDEQFF

D gene: NA
clone size: NA
J gene: TRBJ1-1
V gene: TRBV11-2
CDR3 DNA: TGTGCCAGCAGCTTAGGGCTGAACACTGAAGCTTTCTTT
CDR3 protein: CASSLGLNTEAFF

D gene: TRBD1
clone size: NA
J gene: TRBJ1-5
V gene: TRBV5-1
CDR3 DNA: TGCGCCAGCAGCCCCGGACAGGGCCCAAATCAGCCCCAGCATTTT
CDR3 protein: CASSPGQGPNQPQHF

D gene: TRBD1
clone size: few
J gene: TRBJ1-1
V gene: TRBV18
CDR3 DNA: TGTGCCAGCTCACCTGGGGACAGAGAAGCTTTCTTT
CDR3 protein: CASSPGDREAFF

D gene: TRBD2
clone size: NA
J gene: TRBJ2-3
V gene: TRBV5-6
CDR3 DNA: TGTGCCAGCAGCCCAGGGACTAGCGGGAGTGCAGATACGCAGTATTTT
CDR3 protein: CASSPGTSGSADTQYF

D gene: NA
clone size: NA
J gene: TRBJ2-7
V gene: TRBV4-1
CDR3 DNA: TGCGCCAGCAGCCAAGATAGTATCTATCGGAAGAGCTCCTACGAGCAGTACTTC
CDR3 protein: CASSQDSIYRKSSYEQYF

D gene: TRBD2
clone size: NA
J gene: TRBJ2-7
V gene: TRBV7-2
CDR3 DNA: TGTGCCAGCAGCCAAGGACTAGCTCAAACCTACGAGCAGTACTTC
CDR3 protein: CASSQGLAQTYEQYF

D gene: NA
clone size: NA
J gene: TRBJ2-4
V gene: TRBV11-2
CDR3 DNA: TGTGCCAGCAGCTTCGCGGATAACATTCAGTACTTC
CDR3 protein: CASSFADNIQYF

D gene: NA
clone size: NA
J gene: TRBJ2-3
V gene: TRBV12-5
CDR3 DNA: TGTGCTAGTGGTTTGCAGGGGAGCACAGATACGCAGTATTTT
CDR3 protein: CASGLQGSTDTQYF

D gene: NA
clone size: NA
J gene: TRBJ2-3
V gene: TRBV4-1
CDR3 DNA: TGCGCCAGCAGCCAAGGGGACCCTTGGTTGGGCACAGATACGCAGTATTTT
CDR3 protein: CASSQGDPWLGTDTQYF

D gene: NA
clone size: NA
J gene: TRBJ2-3
V gene: TRBV27
CDR3 DNA: TGTGCCAGCAGCCTCAGAGTCCAGAGCACAGATACGCAGTATTTT
CDR3 protein: CASSLRVQSTDTQYF

D gene: NA
clone size: NA
J gene: TRBJ1-1
V gene: TRBV28
CDR3 DNA: TGTGCCAGCAGTTTAAGGCCAAACACTGAAGCTTTCTTT
CDR3 protein: CASSLRPNTEAFF

D gene: TRBD1
clone size: NA
J gene: TRBJ1-1
V gene: TRBV7-9
CDR3 DNA: TGTGCCAGCAGCTTAGCGCGCGACAGGGGGTATGTTAACACTGAAGCTTTCTTT
CDR3 protein: CASSLARDRGYVNTEAFF

D gene: NA
clone size: NA
J gene: TRBJ2-3
V gene: TRBV7-9
CDR3 DNA: TGTGCCTGGTCCGAACCCGTCCCCACAGATACGCAGTATTTT
CDR3 protein: CAWSEPVPTDTQYF

D gene: NA
clone size: NA
J gene: TRBJ2-5
V gene: TRBV5-1
CDR3 DNA: TGCGCCAGCAGCTTTTCGGAGGGGGCTCAAGAGACCCAGTACTTC
CDR3 protein: CASSFSEGAQETQYF

D gene: NA
clone size: NA
J gene: TRBJ2-7
V gene: TRBV20-1
CDR3 DNA: TGCAGTGCTCCAAAGGGGGGCGAGCAGTACTTC
CDR3 protein: CSAPKGGEQYF

D gene: NA
clone size: NA
J gene: TRBJ2-7
V gene: TRBV7-9
CDR3 DNA: TGTGCCAGCAGCTTGATAGGGCCCTACGAGCAGTACTTC
CDR3 protein: CASSLIGPYEQYF

D gene: NA
clone size: NA
J gene: TRBJ2-7
V gene: TRBV6-5
CDR3 DNA: TGTGCCAGCAGCAGTCGGGACCCTCGGGGAGGCGAGCAGTACTTC
CDR3 protein: CASSSRDPRGGEQYF

D gene: NA
clone size: NA
J gene: TRBJ1-2
V gene: TRBV29-1
CDR3 DNA: TGCAGCGTTGTAGAGAGTTTGTTAGGCTACACCTTC
CDR3 protein: CSVVESLLGYTF

D gene: NA
clone size: NA
J gene: TRBJ1-1
V gene: TRBV6-5
CDR3 DNA: TGTGCCAGCACTCACGGTACTTACGCTGAAGCTTTCTTT
CDR3 protein: CASTHGTYAEAFF

D gene: TRBD2
clone size: NA
J gene: TRBJ2-1
V gene: TRBV5-1
CDR3 DNA: TGCGCCAGCAGCTTGGCGTCTAGCGGGGTCTACAATGAGCAGTTCTTC
CDR3 protein: CASSLASSGVYNEQFF

D gene: TRBD2
clone size: NA
J gene: TRBJ2-1
V gene: TRBV27
CDR3 DNA: TGTGCCAGCAGTGTCAGCGGGAGTTCCTACAATGAGCAGTTCTTC
CDR3 protein: CASSVSGSSYNEQFF

D gene: NA
clone size: NA
J gene: TRBJ2-1
V gene: TRBV27
CDR3 DNA: TGTGCCAGCAGTCCCGCGGCGAGGAATGAGCAGTTCTTC
CDR3 protein: CASSPAARNEQFF

D gene: TRBD2
clone size: once
J gene: TRBJ2-3
V gene: TRBV27
CDR3 DNA: TGTGCCAGCCGCCGGGTTCCAGGGACTAGCGCCCGCACAGATACGCAGTATTTT
CDR3 protein: CASRRVPGTSARTDTQYF

D gene: NA
clone size: NA
J gene: TRBJ1-3
V gene: TRBV4-1
CDR3 DNA: TGCGCCAGCAGCCAAGATTTTACAAACTCTGGAAACACCATATATTTT
CDR3 protein: CASSQDFTNSGNTIYF

D gene: NA
clone size: NA
J gene: TRBJ2-6
V gene: TRBV19
CDR3 DNA: TGTGCCAGTAGTACCTCATCTGCTGGTGGGGCCAACGTCCTGACTTTC
CDR3 protein: CASSTSSAGGANVLTF

D gene: NA
clone size: NA
J gene: TRBJ2-3
V gene: TRBV7-9
CDR3 DNA: TGTGCCAGCAGCGTAAGTAGGACAGATACGCAGTATTTT
CDR3 protein: CASSVSRTDTQYF

D gene: TRBD2
clone size: NA
J gene: TRBJ2-3
V gene: TRBV9
CDR3 DNA: TGTGCCAGCAGCGTAGCTGGCTTAGCGGGAGGTGGGGGTACGCAGTATTTT
CDR3 protein: CASSVAGLAGGGGTQYF

D gene: NA
clone size: NA
J gene: TRBJ2-2
V gene: TRBV18
CDR3 DNA: TGTGCCAGCTCACCAATGGAGAGCTCGAACACCGGGGAGCTGTTTTTT
CDR3 protein: CASSPMESSNTGELFF

D gene: NA
clone size: NA
J gene: TRBJ1-2
V gene: TRBV10-3
CDR3 DNA: TGTGCCATCAGTGAGTCCGGTTTCCGGCGGGAAGCTAACTATGGCTACACCTTC
CDR3 protein: CAISESGFRREANYGYTF

D gene: TRBD1
clone size: NA
J gene: TRBJ2-7
V gene: TRBV15
CDR3 DNA: TGTGCCACCAGCAGAGATCTCCGACAGGGGTGGGACGAGCAGTACTTC
CDR3 protein: CATSRDLRQGWDEQYF

D gene: NA
clone size: NA
J gene: TRBJ1-3
V gene: TRBV11-3
CDR3 DNA: TGTGCCAGCAGCTCGTCGTCGGGAAACACCATATATTTT
CDR3 protein: CASSSSSGNTIYF

D gene: TRBD2
clone size: NA
J gene: TRBJ2-1
V gene: TRBV5-1
CDR3 DNA: TGCGCCAGCAGCGAGTCTAGCGGGAGTTACAATGAGCAGTTCTTC
CDR3 protein: CASSESSGSYNEQFF

D gene: TRBD2
clone size: NA
J gene: TRBJ2-3
V gene: TRBV28
CDR3 DNA: TGTGCCAGCAGTGCTAGCGGGAGGGCCCGGGATACGCAGTATTTT
CDR3 protein: CASSASGRARDTQYF

D gene: NA
clone size: NA
J gene: TRBJ2-7
V gene: TRBV10-3
CDR3 DNA: TGTGCCATCAGGCCTGATATCTACTACGAGCAGTACTTC
CDR3 protein: CAIRPDIYYEQYF

D gene: TRBD1
clone size: NA
J gene: TRBJ1-3
V gene: TRBV4-2
CDR3 DNA: TGTGCCAGCAGCACCGGGACAGACTCTGGAAACACCATATATTTT
CDR3 protein: CASSTGTDSGNTIYF

D gene: NA
clone size: NA
J gene: TRBJ1-5
V gene: TRBV2
CDR3 DNA: TGTGCCAGCAGGGGGGTTAATCAGCCCCAGCATTTT
CDR3 protein: CASRGVNQPQHF

D gene: NA
clone size: NA
J gene: TRBJ2-5
V gene: TRBV7-9
CDR3 DNA: TGTGCCAGCAGCTTAATGGGGGCCGGGGAGACCCAGTACTTC
CDR3 protein: CASSLMGAGETQYF

D gene: NA
clone size: NA
J gene: TRBJ1-1
V gene: TRBV5-6
CDR3 DNA: TGTGCCAGCAGCTTTGGTAGGGACACTGAAGCTTTCTTT
CDR3 protein: CASSFGRDTEAFF

D gene: NA
clone size: NA
J gene: TRBJ2-1
V gene: TRBV28
CDR3 DNA: TGTGCCAGCAGCCCCCACGGGAGATTGGACAATGAGCAGTTCTTC
CDR3 protein: CASSPHGRLDNEQFF

D gene: TRBD2
clone size: NA
J gene: TRBJ2-5
V gene: TRBV18
CDR3 DNA: TGTGCCAGCTCACCGACTAGCGAGTGGGAGACCCAGTACTTC
CDR3 protein: CASSPTSEWETQYF

D gene: TRBD2
clone size: NA
J gene: TRBJ2-2
V gene: TRBV5-4
CDR3 DNA: TGTGCCAGCAGGGGTAGCGGGAAGAACACCGGGGAGCTGTTTTTT
CDR3 protein: CASRGSGKNTGELFF

D gene: TRBD2
clone size: NA
J gene: TRBJ2-7
V gene: TRBV28
CDR3 DNA: TGTGCCAGCAGTGAAAAGGGGGGTCTAGCGGGGTACGAGCAGTACTTC
CDR3 protein: CASSEKGGLAGYEQYF